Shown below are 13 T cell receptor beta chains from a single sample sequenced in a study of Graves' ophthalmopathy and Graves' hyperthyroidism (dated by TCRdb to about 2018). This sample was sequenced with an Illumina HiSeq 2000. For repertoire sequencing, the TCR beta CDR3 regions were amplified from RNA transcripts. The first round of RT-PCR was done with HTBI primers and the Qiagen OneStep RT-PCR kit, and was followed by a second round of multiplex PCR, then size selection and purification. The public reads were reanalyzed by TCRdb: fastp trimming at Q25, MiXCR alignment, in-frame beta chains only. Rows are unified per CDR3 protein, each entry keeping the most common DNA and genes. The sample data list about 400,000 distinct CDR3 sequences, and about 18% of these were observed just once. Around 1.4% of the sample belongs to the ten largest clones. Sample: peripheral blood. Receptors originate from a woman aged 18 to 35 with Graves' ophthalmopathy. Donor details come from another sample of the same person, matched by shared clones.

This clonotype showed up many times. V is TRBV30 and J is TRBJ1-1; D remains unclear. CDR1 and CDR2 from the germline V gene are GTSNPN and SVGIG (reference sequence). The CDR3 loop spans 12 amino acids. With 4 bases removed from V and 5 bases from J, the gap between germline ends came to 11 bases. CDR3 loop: CAWTNGGTEAFF. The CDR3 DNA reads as TGTGCCTGGACGAACGGAGGGACTGAAGCTTTCTTT. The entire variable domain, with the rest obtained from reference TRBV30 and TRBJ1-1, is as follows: SQTIHQWPATLVQPVGSPLSLECTVEGTSNPNLYWYRQAAGRGLQLLFYSVGIGQISSEVPQNLSASRPQDRQFILSSKKLLLSDSGFYLCAWTNGGTEAFFGQGTRLTVV.

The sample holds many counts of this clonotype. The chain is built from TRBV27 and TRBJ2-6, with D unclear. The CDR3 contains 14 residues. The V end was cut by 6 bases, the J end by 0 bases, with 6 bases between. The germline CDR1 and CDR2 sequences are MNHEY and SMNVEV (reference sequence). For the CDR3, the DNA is TGTGCCAGCAGCCTTAGCTCTGGGGCCAACGTCCTGACTTTC. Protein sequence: CASSLSSGANVLTF.

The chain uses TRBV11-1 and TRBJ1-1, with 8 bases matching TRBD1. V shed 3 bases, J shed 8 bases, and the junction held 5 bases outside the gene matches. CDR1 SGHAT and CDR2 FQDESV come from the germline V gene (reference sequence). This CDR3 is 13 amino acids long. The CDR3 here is CASSFSGDREAFF. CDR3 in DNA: TGTGCCAGCAGCTTTTCTGGGGACAGGGAAGCTTTCTTT.

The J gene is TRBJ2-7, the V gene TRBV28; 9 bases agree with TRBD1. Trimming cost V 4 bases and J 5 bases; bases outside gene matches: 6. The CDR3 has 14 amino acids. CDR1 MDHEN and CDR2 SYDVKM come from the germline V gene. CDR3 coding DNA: TGTGCCAGCAGTTCACCGGGACAGGGCCACGAGCAGTACTTC. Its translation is CASSSPGQGHEQYF.

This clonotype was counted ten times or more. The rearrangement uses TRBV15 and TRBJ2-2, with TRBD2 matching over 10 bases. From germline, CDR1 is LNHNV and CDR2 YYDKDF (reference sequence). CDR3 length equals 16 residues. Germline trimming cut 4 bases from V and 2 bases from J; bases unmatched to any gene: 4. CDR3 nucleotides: TGTGCCACCAGCACTTGGACTAGCGGAAACACCGGGGAGCTGTTTTTT. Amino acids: CATSTWTSGNTGELFF.

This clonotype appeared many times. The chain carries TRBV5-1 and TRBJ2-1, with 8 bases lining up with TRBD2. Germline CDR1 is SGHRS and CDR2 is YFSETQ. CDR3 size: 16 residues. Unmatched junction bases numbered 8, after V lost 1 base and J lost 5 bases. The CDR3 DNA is TGCGCCAGCAGCTTGACATTTAGCGGGATAAACAATGAGCAGTTCTTC. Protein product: CASSLTFSGINNEQFF. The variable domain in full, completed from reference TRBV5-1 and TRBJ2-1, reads KAGVTQTPRYLIKTRGQQVTLSCSPISGHRSVSWYQQTPGQGLQFLFEYFSETQRNKGNFPGRFSGRQFSNSRSEMNVSTLELGDSALYLCASSLTFSGINNEQFFGPGTRLTVL.

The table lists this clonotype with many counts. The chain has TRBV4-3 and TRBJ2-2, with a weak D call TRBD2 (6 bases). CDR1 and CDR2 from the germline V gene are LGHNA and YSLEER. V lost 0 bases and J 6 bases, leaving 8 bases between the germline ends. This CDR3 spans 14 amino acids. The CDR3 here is CASSQDRRAGELFF. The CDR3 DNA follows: TGCGCCAGCAGCCAAGATCGGAGGGCCGGGGAGCTGTTTTTT.

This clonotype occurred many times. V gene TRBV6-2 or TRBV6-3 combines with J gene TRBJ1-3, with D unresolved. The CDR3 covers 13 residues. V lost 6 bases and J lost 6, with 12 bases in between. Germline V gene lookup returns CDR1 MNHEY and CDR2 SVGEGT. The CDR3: CASRLRRANTIYF. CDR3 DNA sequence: TGTGCCAGCAGGCTTCGCCGTGCAAACACCATATATTTT.

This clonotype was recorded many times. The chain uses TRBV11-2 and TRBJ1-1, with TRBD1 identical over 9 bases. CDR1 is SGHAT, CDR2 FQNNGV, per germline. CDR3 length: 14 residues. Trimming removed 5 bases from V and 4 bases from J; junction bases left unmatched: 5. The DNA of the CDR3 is TGTGCCAGCAGCGGAGACAGGGGGTTCACTGAAGCTTTCTTT. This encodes CASSGDRGFTEAFF.

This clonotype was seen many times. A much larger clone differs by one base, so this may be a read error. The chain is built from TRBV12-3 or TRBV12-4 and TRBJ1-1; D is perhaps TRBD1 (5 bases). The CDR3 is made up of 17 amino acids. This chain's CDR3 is CASSLSRARLTNTETFF. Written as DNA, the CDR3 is TGTGCCAGCAGTTTAAGCAGGGCCAGGTTGACGAACACTGAAACTTTCTTT.

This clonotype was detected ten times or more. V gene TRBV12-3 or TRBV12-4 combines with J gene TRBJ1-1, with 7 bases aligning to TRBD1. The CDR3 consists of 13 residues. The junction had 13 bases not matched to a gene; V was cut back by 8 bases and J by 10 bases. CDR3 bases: TGTGCCAGCGCCCTCCCAGGGAGGGGGCCAGCTTTCTTT. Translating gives CASALPGRGPAFF.

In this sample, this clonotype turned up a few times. CDR3 in DNA: TGTGCCAGCAGTGACGCCGGCACCACTGAAGCTTTCTTT. It yields the protein CASSDAGTTEAFF. The chain combines TRBV6-2 or TRBV6-3 with TRBJ1-1; unclear D gene. Germline V CDR1 and CDR2: MNHEY, SVGEGT. The CDR3 has 13 amino acids. V dropped 5 bases and J dropped 4 bases, with 11 bases sitting between them.

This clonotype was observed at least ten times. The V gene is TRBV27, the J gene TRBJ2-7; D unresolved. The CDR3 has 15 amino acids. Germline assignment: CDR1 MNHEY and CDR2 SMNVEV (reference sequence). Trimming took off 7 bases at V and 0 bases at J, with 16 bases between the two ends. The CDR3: CASTPRAFNSYEQYF. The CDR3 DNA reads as TGTGCCAGCACCCCCCGGGCCTTTAACTCCTACGAGCAGTACTTC.